This passage covers 9 T cell receptor beta chains from one sample sequenced in a study of cytomegalovirus exposure and HLA in healthy donors. This PCR relied on a set of 60 Vbeta primers and 13 Jbeta primers. Sequencing used immunoSEQ multiplex PCR; TCRdb keeps in-frame clones, though not all of them. The sample shows fewer than 200,000 clones, about four fifths of them seen only once. Sequencing used PBMCs. These receptor sequences come from a woman in her 30s in good health and CMV-seropositive.

The V gene is TRBV13, the J gene TRBJ2-2; the D gene is possibly TRBD2 (5 bases). The V gene lost 2 bases and the J gene lost 7 bases, with 14 bases spanning the gap. CDR3 length: 15 amino acids. Germline-derived CDR1 and CDR2 are PRHDT and FYEKMQ (reference sequence). In nucleotides, the CDR3 is TGTGCCAGCAGCTTAAATCGGCTCGGGAACGGGGAGCTGTTTTTT. Translated: CASSLNRLGNGELFF.

CDR3 DNA sequence: TGTGCCAGCAGTTTGGGGACTAGCGGGAGGTACGAGCAGTACTTC. Protein: CASSLGTSGRYEQYF. This chain links TRBV28 with TRBJ2-7; 15 positions agree with TRBD2. This CDR3 has 15 residues. Germline V CDR1 and CDR2: MDHEN, SYDVKM. Trimming took 3 bases from V and 4 from J; bases not matched to a gene: 1.

The chain recombines TRBV20-1 with TRBJ2-5; D unclear. This CDR3 has 11 residues. CDR1 and CDR2 (germline): DFQATT, SNEGSKA (reference sequence). Deletions cut 6 bases from V and 0 bases from J, with 5 bases between. The CDR3 nucleotides are TGCAGTGCCGAGTACCAAGAGACCCAGTACTTC. Protein: CSAEYQETQYF.

V is TRBV21-1 and J is TRBJ2-5; TRBD1, as called in the table, went unchecked against the DNA. TRBV21-1 constitutes a pseudogene. The CDR3 runs 12 residues. This CDR3 is CASSTDRETQYF. In DNA, the CDR3 is TGTGCCAGCAGCACCGACAGGGAGACCCAGTACTTC.

This clone was seen a handful of times. The chain carries TRBV6-1 and TRBJ1-1, with 8 bases that match TRBD1. The CDR3 spans 14 residues. Trimming cost V 5 bases and J 5 bases; bases outside gene matches: 7. Germline loops: CDR1 MNHNS, CDR2 SASEGT. The CDR3 loop is CASSPNRGETEAFF. For the CDR3, the DNA is TGTGCCAGCAGTCCTAACAGGGGGGAAACTGAAGCTTTCTTT.

The chain combines TRBV29-1 with TRBJ1-2; TRBD1 matches at 9 bases. Trimming at V came to 4 bases and at J to 8 bases, leaving 5 bases not matched to a gene. The germline V gene encodes CDR1 SQVTM and CDR2 ANQGSEA. CDR3 length: 12 amino acids. CDR3 sequence (DNA): TGCAGCGTTGGACAGGGGGGATTCGGCTACACCTTC. It translates to CSVGQGGFGYTF.

The chain has TRBV7-9 and TRBJ2-3; perhaps TRBD1 as D (7 bases). Germline V gene sequence: CDR1 SEHNR, CDR2 FQNEAQ (reference sequence). V was clipped by 1 base and J by 9 bases, with 20 bases between them. CDR3 length: 16 residues. The CDR3 reads CASSLGVDRQGGTQYF. The CDR3 DNA is TGTGCCAGCAGCTTAGGGGTCGACAGGCAGGGGGGCACGCAGTATTTT.

The chain couples TRBV7-2 to TRBJ2-1, with D perhaps TRBD1 (6 bases). V was trimmed by 5 bases and J by 6 bases, leaving 29 bases between them. The germline V gene has CDR1 SGHTA and CDR2 FQGNSA. The CDR3 totals 19 residues. The CDR3: CASSPAPINREFSANEQFF. The CDR3 DNA reads as TGTGCCAGCAGCCCCGCCCCAATTAACAGGGAATTCTCGGCCAATGAGCAGTTCTTC.

The gene calls are TRBV7-8 and TRBJ2-1; D is perhaps TRBD1 (6 bases). Germline V gene lookup returns CDR1 SGHVS and CDR2 FQNEAQ. V was shortened by 5 bases and J by 5 bases, with 13 bases between the two germline ends. This CDR3 contains 14 residues. CDR3 DNA: TGTGCCAGCAGCCCTGGACAGAGCAACAATGAGCAGTTCTTC. Translating it yields CASSPGQSNNEQFF.